The T cell receptor (beta chain) under discussion was sequenced for a study of CD8+ T cells in alopecia areata. V was trimmed by 1 base and J by 6 bases, leaving 11 bases between them. From germline, CDR1 is SGHTA and CDR2 FQGNSA. There are 14 residues in the CDR3. Reverse transcription of extracted RNA yielded cDNA, which provided the sequencing template. Some clones are missing from TCRdb's copy, which holds only in-frame ones; the method was immunoSEQ multiplex PCR. The data contain roughly 140,000 clones, 40% to 60% of them seen just once; the ten biggest clones take up just under 20%. The chain recombines TRBV7-2 with TRBJ2-3; D unresolved. The input for sequencing was CD8+ T cells sorted from blood, taken at week 0. This receptor was taken from a human donor with alopecia areata. The CDR3 nucleotides read TGTGCCAGCAGCTTAGAAGGGTTCCCTGATACGCAGTATTTT. Its translation is CASSLEGFPDTQYF.